The clone carrying this TCR beta chain has a count of ten or more. What it binds is unknown. This specimen belongs to a study of neurological immune-mediated disorders. The cDNA was synthesized by 5'RACE incorporating 10-nucleotide random UMIs. TCRdb fed the 5' RACE reads into MiXCR, producing one record per CDR3 protein. The repertoire holds approximately 89,000 distinct CDR3 sequences, about 12% seen once, with just under 5% in the top ten. The time point: longitudinal time-point 2. Preparation of the unsorted libraries drew on 2 million PBMCs stored at -80 C. CDR1 is SGHRS, CDR2 YFSETQ, per germline. CDR3 length: 15 amino acids. Trimming shortened V by 3 bases and J by 1 base, and 11 bases separated the two germline ends. The study, taken as a whole, reports: No CDR3 amino acid sequences were shared by expanded clones across subjects, suggesting private repertoires in all groups. Multiple sclerosis, the disease with the least TCR clonal expansion, fell below healthy controls, whereas HTLV-1-associated myelopathy showed the most.

This chain links TRBV5-1 with TRBJ1-3; no reliable D call. The receptor's source is a female donor with HTLV-1-associated myelopathy (HAM/TSP). The sequencing input was PBMCs. The CDR3 DNA is TGCGCCAGCAGCTCGGTTGGGAGTTCTGGAAACACCATATATTTT. As protein: CASSSVGSSGNTIYF.